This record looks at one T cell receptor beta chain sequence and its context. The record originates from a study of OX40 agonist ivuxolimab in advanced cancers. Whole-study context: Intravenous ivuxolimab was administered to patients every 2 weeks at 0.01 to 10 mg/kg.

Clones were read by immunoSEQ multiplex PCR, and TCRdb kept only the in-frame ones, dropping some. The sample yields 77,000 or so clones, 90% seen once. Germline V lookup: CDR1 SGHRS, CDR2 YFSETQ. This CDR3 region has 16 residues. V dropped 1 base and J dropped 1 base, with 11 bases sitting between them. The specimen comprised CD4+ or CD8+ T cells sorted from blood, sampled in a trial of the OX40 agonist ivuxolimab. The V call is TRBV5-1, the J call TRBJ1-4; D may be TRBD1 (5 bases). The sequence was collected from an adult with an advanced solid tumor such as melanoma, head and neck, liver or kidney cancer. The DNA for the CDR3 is TGCGCCAGCAGCTTGAGAGGGGATCTAACTAATGAAAAACTGTTTTTT. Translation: CASSLRGDLTNEKLFF.